The sequence of this T cell receptor beta chain was determined in a study of regulatory T cells in long-lasting Graves disease. Arm-PCR of CDR3 regions and iRepertoire HTBI primers were the basis on which TCR beta libraries were built. TCRdb re-analysed the multiplex PCR reads in MiXCR, keeping a single row per CDR3 protein. The sample holds under 800,000 distinct CDR3 sequences, about 15% seen once. Germline-derived CDR1 and CDR2 are MDHEN and SYDVKM. The CDR3 has 15 amino acids. V lost 6 bases to trimming and J lost 8 bases; unmatched junction nucleotides: 8. Specified time point: newly diagnosed GD, antithyroid drugs for less than 3 months. Isolated PBMC RNA provided the starting material for the TCR library. This sample also appeared in a second study, on T cells in Graves' hyperthyroidism and ophthalmopathy.

The V gene is TRBV28, the J gene TRBJ1-5; the match to TRBD1 covers 12 bases. The receptor was derived from a woman in her 30s with Graves disease. Sample: peripheral blood mononuclear cells (PBMCs), taken at new diagnosis, from a patient treated with antithyroid drugs. As DNA, the CDR3 is TGTGCCAGCAGCCCCGGGACAGGGGGCCGGGAGCCCCAGCATTTT. Its protein product is CASSPGTGGREPQHF.